This TCR beta chain comes out of a study of blood T cell repertoires in COVID-19. For the study at large: COVID-19 samples collected from the United States, Italy and Spain covered acute and convalescent phases.

The CDR3 sequence is 16 residues long. Trimming left V 0 bases short and J 0 bases short, with 9 bases between. The germline V gene has CDR1 ENHRY and CDR2 SYGVKD. As handled by the study authors: Estimation of nucleated cell counts was performed using reference gene primer amplification. Sequencing was performed with immunoSEQ multiplex PCR; in TCRdb, only in-frame clones are kept and a portion is missing. The V and J calls and clone size are taken from that table; D and trimming were inferred from the DNA. This sample yields about 48,000 clones, of which about three quarters are seen a single time; about 20% belongs to the top ten.

Sample: peripheral blood. The receptor was isolated from a human donor with active or convalescent COVID-19. The donor label of this sample is uncertain. The chain recombines TRBV10-3 with TRBJ1-3; tentative D call: TRBD1 (6 bases). The CDR3 is CAISESRDTSGNTIYF. CDR3 bases: TGTGCCATCAGTGAGTCGAGGGACACCTCTGGAAACACCATATATTTT.